The clone carrying this T cell receptor (beta chain) was seen only a few times. The antigen is not known. This sample is drawn from a study of vaccination and CD4 T cells after COVID-19. Study-level results: The study found median SARS-CoV-2-reactive clonotypes rising from around 20 to 38, not significantly.

Sequencing of cultured CD4+ T cell DNA used the Oncomine TCR Beta short-read assay. TCRdb recomputed calls from the PCR reads with MiXCR, one row per CDR3 protein. The sample has about 17,000 distinct CDR3 sequences, almost 60% seen once. Germline V gene sequence: CDR1 SGHTA, CDR2 FQGNSA. Trimming removed 1 base from V and 9 bases from J; junction bases left unmatched: 11. This CDR3 region has 16 residues. Treatment specified: roughly 10-day PBMC culture with coronavirus spike peptide pools or control peptides (ViraFEST assay). Wells contained 1.8 million or so PBMCs each, and these were cultured with about 10 IU/ml IL-2 and 9.5 to 10 ug/ml peptide pools.

This TCR was recovered from a human donor who had recovered from COVID-19. Sequenced input: CD4+ T cells from blood, cultured in vitro. V gene TRBV7-2 combines with J gene TRBJ2-1; 8 bases line up with TRBD2. DNA of the CDR3: TGTGCCAGCAGCTTAGATGGAGCGGGAGCCGGTTCTGAGCAGTTCTTC. Amino acids: CASSLDGAGAGSEQFF.